A selection of T cell receptor beta chains follows, all from one sample in a study of blood T cell repertoires in COVID-19. Generated by immunoSEQ multiplex PCR, the TCRdb table keeps only in-frame clones and is missing some. The data hold roughly 200,000 clones, with more than 70% observed a single time. Sequencing was carried out using peripheral blood. The origin of the receptors is a man aged 35 to 55 with active or convalescent COVID-19. CDR3s leave out the opening cysteine and the closing phenylalanine or tryptophan.

>TRBJ2-3|TRBV5-1
ASSWNPQGADTQY
>TRBJ2-3|TRBV11-2
ASSLRNSGGASPDTQY
>TRBJ1-1|TRBV10-1
ASPTGNTEAF
>TRBJ1-2|TRBV6-5
ASSRLGSVRGRYT
>TRBJ1-5|TRBV4-2
ASSQESSTGGSNQPQH
>TRBJ1-2|TRBV30
AWSRDFYGYT
>TRBJ2-3|TRBV10-3
AISGTGTSDTQY
>TRBJ2-2|TRBV29-1
SVVTGDPGELF
>TRBJ2-1|TRBV19
ASSPRGLAGGSHEQF
>TRBJ1-6|TRBV5-1
ASSLGGTENNSPLH
>TRBJ2-5|TRBV4-1
ASSQAVGRGLETQY
>TRBJ1-2|TRBV2
ASSVTAGRGYT
>TRBJ1-5|TRBV4-2
ASSQTGDNQPQH
>TRBJ1-5|TRBV11-3
ASSFSQGPQH
>TRBJ1-5|TRBV19
ASSPLEGGPPQH
>TRBJ1-1|TRBV25-1
ASREGLFVGEAF
>TRBJ1-3|TRBV4-2
ASSQESRSDTIY
>TRBJ1-2|TRBV12-3/TRBV12-4
ASSAGRYGYT
>TRBJ1-2|TRBV6-5
ASMRDSPFWA
>TRBJ2-7|TRBV7-9
ASSLFDRAYEQY
>TRBJ2-2|TRBV24-1
ATSDFRGSNTGELF
>TRBJ1-1|TRBV30
AWGVYTEAF
>TRBJ1-2|TRBV5-1
ASSSTADNYGYT
>TRBJ1-6|TRBV30
AWTLVSSYNSPLH
>TRBJ1-6|TRBV19
ASTGLFYNSPLH
>TRBJ1-2|TRBV7-9
ASSSRGVNYGYT
>TRBJ1-2|TRBV7-2
ASSLGRQTNYGYT
>TRBJ1-1|TRBV6-1
ASREQGARAVNTEAF
>TRBJ1-5|TRBV19
ASSTMRGRVDQPQH
>TRBJ1-1|TRBV5-1
ASSQHGQGPNTEAF
>TRBJ1-1|TRBV28
ASSLSQLNTEAF
>TRBJ1-1|TRBV6-1
ASSEGAVNTEAF
>TRBJ1-2|TRBV7-8
ASSSRQGSPHGYT
>TRBJ2-3|TRBV19
ASSKEEISTDTQY
>TRBJ1-2|TRBV14
ASSQGTGPYGYT
>TRBJ2-3|TRBV7-2
ASSLGSSGVSSTDTQY
>TRBJ2-5|TRBV30
AWNPGGREQETQY
>TRBJ2-1|TRBV5-1
ASSFQPTSGGHNEQF
>TRBJ1-2|TRBV19
ASSTGQIYT
>TRBJ2-5|TRBV5-1
ASREREIYQETQY
>TRBJ1-4|TRBV11-3
ASPMGGRLEKLF
>TRBJ1-5|TRBV30
AWSEQTNQPQH
>TRBJ2-7|TRBV29-1
SVTGTGDYEQY
>TRBJ1-1|TRBV4-2
ASSRDPALDTEAF
>TRBJ2-5|TRBV5-1
ASSLSGELGETQY
>TRBJ2-3|TRBV6-4
ASSEGGTDTQY
>TRBJ2-7|TRBV6-1
ATSETGVYEQY
>TRBJ2-1|TRBV6-4
ASSDRTGGSYNEQF
>TRBJ1-2|TRBV30
AWSINLRVPAYGYT
>TRBJ1-6|TRBV7-9
ASSLGQAYNSPLH
>TRBJ1-3|TRBV3-1/TRBV3-2
ASRGGSSGNTIY
>TRBJ2-5|TRBV5-1
ASSLGGLAGTMIETQY
>TRBJ1-1|TRBV2
ASSGGFEAF
>TRBJ1-5|TRBV5-1
ASSLVGAKDQPQH
>TRBJ2-3|TRBV30
AWSAQRGDTQY
>TRBJ2-3|TRBV11-3
ASSLVVGASDTQY
>TRBJ1-2|TRBV28
ASTSGQGNYGYT
>TRBJ1-1|TRBV18
ASSPQRLNTEAF
>TRBJ1-4|TRBV7-2
ASSLYRNSEKLF